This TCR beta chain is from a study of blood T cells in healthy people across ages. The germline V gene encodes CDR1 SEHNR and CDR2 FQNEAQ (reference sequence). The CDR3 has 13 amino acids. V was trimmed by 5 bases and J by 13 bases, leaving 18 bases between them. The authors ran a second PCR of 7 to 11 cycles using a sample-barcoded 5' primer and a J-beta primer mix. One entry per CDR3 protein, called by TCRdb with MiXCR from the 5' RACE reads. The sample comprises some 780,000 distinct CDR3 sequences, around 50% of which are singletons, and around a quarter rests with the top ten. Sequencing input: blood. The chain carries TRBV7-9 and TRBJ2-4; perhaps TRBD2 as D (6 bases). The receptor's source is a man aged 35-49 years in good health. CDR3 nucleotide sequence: TGTGCCAGCAGCCCCGAGGGCCGCGGGGAGCAGTACTTC. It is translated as CASSPEGRGEQYF.